There are a few counts of the clone carrying this TCR beta chain. CDR1 and CDR2 from the germline V gene are MNHNS and SASEGT. The CDR3 loop spans 15 amino acids. V lost 7 bases to trimming and J lost 2 bases, with 14 bases between them. Amplified TCR beta CDR3 regions derived from RNA transcripts. The study used the HTBI primer set for a first-round RT-PCR of the TCR CDR3. Using its own MiXCR run on the multiplex PCR reads, TCRdb lists one record per CDR3 protein. The sample contains under 300,000 distinct CDR3 sequences, roughly 15% of which appear only once. The data originate from a study of T cells in Graves' hyperthyroidism and ophthalmopathy.

This TCR was sampled from a woman between 40 and 50 years old with Graves' hyperthyroidism that later progressed to Graves' ophthalmopathy. The chain uses TRBV6-1 and TRBJ2-2; the D gene is possibly TRBD2 (5 bases). The specimen sequenced was blood. The CDR3 coding sequence is TGTGCCAGCACCTACCGGGGATCTAACACCGGGGAGCTGTTTTTT. Translating it yields CASTYRGSNTGELFF.